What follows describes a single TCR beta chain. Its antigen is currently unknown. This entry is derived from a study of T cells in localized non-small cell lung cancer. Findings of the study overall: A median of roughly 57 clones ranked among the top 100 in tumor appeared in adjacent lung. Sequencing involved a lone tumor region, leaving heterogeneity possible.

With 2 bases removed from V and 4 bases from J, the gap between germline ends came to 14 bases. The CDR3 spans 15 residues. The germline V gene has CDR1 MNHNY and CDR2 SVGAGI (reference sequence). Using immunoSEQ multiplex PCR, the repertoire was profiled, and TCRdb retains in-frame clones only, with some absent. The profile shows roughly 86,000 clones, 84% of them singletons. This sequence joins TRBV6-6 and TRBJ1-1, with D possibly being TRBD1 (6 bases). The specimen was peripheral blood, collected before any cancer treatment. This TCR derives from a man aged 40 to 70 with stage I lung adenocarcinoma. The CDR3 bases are TGTGCCAGCAGTTACCTCGGGGGCTCGGGCACTGAAGCTTTCTTT. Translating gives CASSYLGGSGTEAFF.